This T cell receptor beta chain was documented in a study of blood T cell repertoires in COVID-19. The wider study: T cells, B-cell-depleted T cells, or PBMCs supplied cDNA or gDNA.

CDR1 SEHNR and CDR2 FQNEAQ come from the germline V gene (reference sequence). Trimming took 5 bases from V and 4 from J; bases not matched to a gene: 8. The CDR3 sequence is 16 residues long. Per the authors' pipeline: Amplified reference gene primers provided the basis for estimating nucleated cell counts. Profiling relied on immunoSEQ multiplex PCR, and the TCRdb table lists in-frame clones only, not all of them. That table is the source of V, J and clone size, and D and trimming were worked out from the DNA. This sample has 70,000 or so clones, with more than 70% found just once. Sequencing input: peripheral blood. The receptor comes from a human donor in a cohort sampled during active COVID-19. The chain combines TRBV7-9 with TRBJ1-1, with 12 bases identical to TRBD1. CDR3 nucleotide sequence: TGTGCCAGCAGCGAGGGACAGGGGGCGAAGGGCACTGAAGCTTTCTTT. This sequence encodes CASSEGQGAKGTEAFF.